A selection of T cell receptor beta chains follows, all from one sample in a study of neurological immune-mediated disorders. TCRdb passed the 5' RACE reads through MiXCR, listing each CDR3 protein once. The sample holds about 55,000 distinct CDR3 sequences, 3.5% to 4% seen once. Sequencing input: CD4+ T cells from blood. The receptors shown here come from a woman aged 40 to 55 with multiple sclerosis. Each CDR3 is given with its conserved first and last residue. A D gene is named only where the DNA matches it firmly. The size entry is marked missing in some rows and otherwise reads once, few, many or a size class.

d_call | j_call | v_call | cdr3_length | clone_size | cdr3_nt | cdr3_aa
TRBD2 | TRBJ2-2 | TRBV20-1 | 15 | many | TGCAGTGCCCGGGGGCGGGGGGTGAACACCGGGGAGCTGTTTTTT | CSARGRGVNTGELFF
. | TRBJ1-3 | TRBV6-1 | 14 | many | TGTGCCAGCAGTGAGCGGGGTTTCGGAAACACCATATATTTT | CASSERGFGNTIYF
TRBD1 | TRBJ1-4 | TRBV5-1 | 15 | many | TGCGCCAGCAGCTTGGTGACAGGGGGCTATGAAAAACTGTTTTTT | CASSLVTGGYEKLFF
. | TRBJ1-5 | TRBV20-1 | 13 | many | TGCAGTGCCGCGGAGAATAGCAATCAGCCCCAGCATTTT | CSAAENSNQPQHF
. | TRBJ2-4 | TRBV5-1 | 16 | many | TGCGCCAGCAGCTTGGAACAGGGGAGGGTGGAAAACATTCAGTACTTC | CASSLEQGRVENIQYF
. | TRBJ1-2 | TRBV5-1 | 14 | many | TGCGCCAGCAGCATGAGCCGGGCACCGGGTGGCTACACCTTC | CASSMSRAPGGYTF
. | TRBJ2-3 | TRBV12-3/TRBV12-4 | 13 | . | TGTGCCAGCAGTTTGCTGCAGGCTTATACGCAGTATTTT | CASSLLQAYTQYF
TRBD2 | TRBJ2-1 | TRBV5-1 | 14 | many | TGCGCCAGCATCGAACTAGCGGGGGGGACTGAGCAGTTCTTC | CASIELAGGTEQFF
. | TRBJ1-1 | TRBV29-1 | 11 | many | TGCAGCGTGGTGGTAAACACTGAAGCTTTCTTT | CSVVVNTEAFF
. | TRBJ2-7 | TRBV12-5 | 17 | many | TGTGCTAGTGGTTTGGTACTGCACTGGCAGGGTAGCTACGAGCAGTACTTC | CASGLVLHWQGSYEQYF